The 31 T cell receptor beta chains in this list originate from one sample, sequenced in a study of early T cells in non-severe SARS-CoV-2 infection. TCRdb re-derived calls from the 5' RACE reads in MiXCR, one entry per CDR3 protein. The table includes tens of thousands of distinct CDR3 sequences, less than 20% detected once. The sequenced sample consisted of whole blood. These receptors originate from an adult who was a healthcare worker with PCR-confirmed SARS-CoV-2 infection or an uninfected control (not recorded which).

The genes are TRBV11-2 and TRBJ2-5, with 13 bases identical to TRBD2. CDR3 length: 17 residues. Losses at the gene ends were 0 bases for V and 2 bases for J; bases not matched to a gene: 3. CDR1 is SGHAT, CDR2 FQNNGV, per germline. CDR3 residues: CASSLDLGLAGQETQYF. In DNA, the CDR3 is TGTGCCAGCAGCTTAGATTTGGGACTAGCGGGGCAAGAGACCCAGTACTTC.

The chain couples TRBV5-1 to TRBJ2-7; 8 bases map to TRBD2. The V segment lost 5 bases and the J segment 6 bases; nucleotides outside the gene matches: 10. There are 14 residues in the CDR3. Germline V gives CDR1 SGHRS, CDR2 YFSETQ. CDR3 sequence: CASSSSGSFSEQYF. CDR3 nucleotide sequence: TGCGCCAGCAGTTCGAGCGGGAGTTTTTCCGAGCAGTACTTC.

The chain is built from TRBV3-1 and TRBJ1-2, with D tentatively TRBD1 (6 bases). The germline CDR1 and CDR2 sequences are LGHDT and YNNKEL (reference sequence). The CDR3 loop spans 17 amino acids. V lost 1 base and J lost 4, with 19 bases in between. The CDR3 sequence: CASSQGFWGQLAYGYTF. The CDR3 DNA reads TGTGCCAGCAGCCAAGGCTTTTGGGGACAACTGGCCTATGGCTACACCTTC.

The sample holds many counts of this clonotype. The chain uses TRBV29-1 and TRBJ2-1, with a tentative D call TRBD1 (6 bases). V lost 3 bases, J lost 13 bases, and 7 bases lay in between. Germline assignment: CDR1 SQVTM and CDR2 ANQGSEA. The CDR3 runs 9 residues. CDR3 bases: TGCAGCGTTGACAGGGGACAGTTCTTC. Amino acids: CSVDRGQFF.

V usage is TRBV7-9 and J usage is TRBJ1-4; TRBD1 matches at 8 bases. The CDR3 extends over 15 amino acids. V gave up 3 bases and J gave up 7 bases; unmatched junction bases: 7. Germline V CDR1 and CDR2: SEHNR, FQNEAQ (reference sequence). The CDR3 DNA follows: TGTGCCAGCAGCTTCGGGACAGGCGGGAGTGAAAAACTGTTTTTT. It codes for CASSFGTGGSEKLFF.

This clonotype has only a few counts. The rearrangement joins TRBV6-5 to TRBJ2-7, with 11 bases fitting TRBD1. The trim removed 4 bases at V and 6 bases at J, leaving 11 bases unmatched. CDR1 MNHEY and CDR2 SVGAGI come from the germline V gene. The CDR3 consists of 16 residues. CDR3 loop: CASSFQYGQGAFEQYF. For the CDR3, the DNA is TGTGCCAGCAGTTTCCAATACGGACAGGGGGCTTTCGAGCAGTACTTC.

V usage is TRBV2 and J usage is TRBJ1-5; 7 bases agree with TRBD1. Germline V gene lookup returns CDR1 SNHLY and CDR2 FYNNEI. With V trimmed by 5 bases and J by 5 bases, 9 bases remained unmatched. The CDR3 is made up of 15 amino acids. CDR3 sequence reads: CASSYDREGDQPQHF. The CDR3 region has the DNA TGTGCCAGCAGTTACGACAGGGAAGGCGATCAGCCCCAGCATTTT. The full variable domain, completed using reference TRBV2 and TRBJ1-5, is EPEVTQTPSHQVTQMGQEVILRCVPISNHLYFYWYRQILGQKVEFLVSFYNNEISEKSEIFDDQFSVERPDGSNFTLKIRSTKLEDSAMYFCASSYDREGDQPQHFGDGTRLSIL.

The J gene is TRBJ1-6, the V gene TRBV29-1; TRBD1 aligns across 7 bases. The germline V gene has CDR1 SQVTM and CDR2 ANQGSEA. This CDR3 is 12 amino acids long. Germline trimming cut 6 bases from V and 13 bases from J; bases unmatched to any gene: 9. The CDR3 here is CSVMTGSGPLHF. The CDR3, as DNA: TGCAGCGTCATGACAGGGAGCGGGCCCCTCCACTTT.

V is TRBV28 and J is TRBJ2-1; 11 positions match TRBD2. V lost 4 bases to trimming and J lost 8 bases; unmatched junction nucleotides: 7. Germline-derived CDR1 and CDR2 are MDHEN and SYDVKM. The CDR3 has 15 amino acids. The CDR3 DNA follows: TGTGCCAGCAGTTCCCTAGCGGGGGGCCGAGATGAGCAGTTCTTC. Its translation: CASSSLAGGRDEQFF.

This clonotype came up a few times. This sequence joins TRBV29-1 and TRBJ1-2; TRBD1 aligns across 8 bases. With V trimmed by 3 bases and J by 8 bases, 8 bases remained unmatched. From germline, CDR1 is SQVTM and CDR2 ANQGSEA. The CDR3 runs 13 residues. CDR3 sequence reads: CSVEGTGLSGYTF. CDR3 sequence (DNA): TGCAGCGTTGAGGGGACAGGCCTATCCGGCTACACCTTC.

This clonotype has just a few counts. The rearrangement joins TRBV28 to TRBJ1-2, with D perhaps matching TRBD1 (6 bases). The V end lost 5 bases, the J end lost 4 bases, and 17 bases lay between the germline ends. Germline-derived CDR1 and CDR2 are MDHEN and SYDVKM. The length of the CDR3 is 15 residues. CDR3 amino acids: CASSPGGGWGYGYTF. CDR3 coding DNA: TGTGCCAGCAGTCCCGGGGGGGGCTGGGGCTATGGCTACACCTTC.

The chain links TRBV14 to TRBJ2-2; D may be TRBD1 (6 bases). The germline V gene has CDR1 SGHDN and CDR2 FVKESK. This CDR3 is 14 amino acids long. V was shortened by 4 bases and J by 3 bases, with 9 bases between the two germline ends. CDR3 region: CASSRTAYTGELFF. CDR3 in DNA: TGTGCCAGCAGCCGGACAGCCTACACCGGGGAGCTGTTTTTT.

V usage is TRBV7-9 and J usage is TRBJ2-7; D call uncertain. V was cut by 3 bases and J by 4 bases, with 10 bases left in between. The CDR3 runs to 13 residues. CDR1 and CDR2 from the germline V gene are SEHNR and FQNEAQ (reference sequence). Here the CDR3 reads CASSFSETYEQYF. DNA for the CDR3: TGTGCCAGCAGCTTCTCAGAAACTTACGAGCAGTACTTC.

The chain uses TRBV20-1 and TRBJ2-1, with D tentatively TRBD1 or TRBD2 (5 bases each). Trimming shortened V by 0 bases and J by 4 bases, and 19 bases separated the two germline ends. Germline CDR1 is DFQATT and CDR2 is SNEGSKA (reference sequence). The CDR3 consists of 17 residues. In nucleotides, the CDR3 is TGCAGTGCTAGAGATGGGACCGGGACCCACGGGTACAATGAGCAGTTCTTC. It encodes CSARDGTGTHGYNEQFF.

The gene calls are TRBV5-1 and TRBJ2-7; no definite D call. Between the trimmed V and J ends, which lost 4 bases and 5 bases, there was a span of 7 bases. The CDR3 has 11 residues. Germline CDR1 and CDR2: SGHRS and YFSETQ. The DNA of the CDR3 is TGCGCCAGCAGCCCCGACGACGAGCAGTACTTC. Translating gives CASSPDDEQYF.

This clonotype was counted a few times. The CDR3 coding sequence is TGTGCTAGTGGTTTGGTAGAGGCCGGGGGTGAAAAACTGTTTTTT. It translates to CASGLVEAGGEKLFF. The gene calls are TRBV12-5 and TRBJ1-4; perhaps TRBD1 as D (5 bases). The CDR3 is 15 amino acids. Trimming removed 0 bases from V and 7 bases from J, with 12 bases in between. Germline CDR1 and CDR2: LGHNT and FRNRAP.

This clonotype was seen more than once but under ten times. The chain is built from TRBV9 and TRBJ1-1, with 8 nucleotides matching TRBD1. V shed 3 bases and J 8 bases; nucleotides not matched to a gene: 3. The CDR3 contains 12 residues. Germline CDR1 SGDLS, CDR2 YYNGEE. CDR3 residues: CASSEHRGEAFF. The CDR3 nucleotides read TGTGCCAGCAGCGAGCACAGGGGGGAAGCTTTCTTT.

This clonotype was picked up a small number of times. The CDR3 DNA follows: TGCGCCAGCTCTCCAGGGGCCTTCGCGTCCTACGAGCAGTACTTC. Translation: CASSPGAFASYEQYF. The chain is built from TRBV5-1 and TRBJ2-7; maybe TRBD1 (6 bases). The V and J ends lost 7 bases and 1 base respectively, with 18 bases between them. Germline assignment: CDR1 SGHRS and CDR2 YFSETQ. The CDR3 is 15 residues long.

The J gene is TRBJ1-4, the V gene TRBV18, with a possible D match to TRBD1 (5 bases). This CDR3 has 14 amino acids. Looked up from germline, CDR1 is KGHSH and CDR2 is LQKENI. Trimming removed 3 bases from V and 5 bases from J, with 10 bases in between. CDR3 sequence reads: CASSPGRANEKLFF. The DNA for the CDR3 is TGTGCCAGCTCACCGGGACGGGCCAATGAAAAACTGTTTTTT.

Many counts were recorded for this clonotype. J is TRBJ2-7 and V is TRBV18; the D gene is possibly TRBD1 (6 bases). V was cut by 8 bases and J by 3 bases, with 11 bases left in between. Germline V gene sequence: CDR1 KGHSH, CDR2 LQKENI. This CDR3 has 12 amino acids. This chain's CDR3 is CASSPDSYEQYF. In nucleotides, the CDR3 is TGTGCCAGCAGCCCGGACAGCTACGAGCAGTACTTC.

This clonotype was seen a few times. The V call is TRBV12-3 or TRBV12-4, the J call TRBJ2-3; 8 bases are shared with TRBD2. The length of the CDR3 is 14 residues. Trimming at V came to 7 bases and at J to 2 bases, leaving 5 bases not matched to a gene. The CDR3 DNA sequence: TGTGCCAGCAAAAAGGGACTAGACACAGATACGCAGTATTTT. This codes for CASKKGLDTDTQYF.

The chain has TRBV5-1 and TRBJ2-7; D gene unclear. Deletions cut 1 base from V and 3 bases from J, with 8 bases between. CDR1 and CDR2 from the germline V gene are SGHRS and YFSETQ. This CDR3 has 13 amino acids. The CDR3 DNA follows: TGCGCCAGCAGCTTGACACAAGTCTACGAGCAGTACTTC. This codes for CASSLTQVYEQYF.

The chain combines TRBV6-4 with TRBJ2-1; the D gene is possibly TRBD2 (5 bases). Trimming pared 3 bases from V and 6 bases from J, leaving 15 bases between. From germline, CDR1 is MRHNA and CDR2 SNTAGT. The CDR3 spans 15 residues. The CDR3 nucleotides are TGTGCCAGCAGTGAGGCCCCTAGCTACGGCAATGAGCAGTTCTTC. Residues: CASSEAPSYGNEQFF.

This clonotype was observed a handful of times. One end of the junction fails to match germline, which may point to a read error. The rearrangement joins TRBV12-3 or TRBV12-4 to TRBJ2-1, with D possibly being TRBD2 (5 bases). CDR3 length: 11 amino acids. DNA for the CDR3: TGTGCCAGCAGTTTCGGGATCGACGGAATCTTC. It specifies CASSFGIDGIF.

This clonotype has a handful of counts. This chain joins TRBV5-1 and TRBJ2-5, with D possibly matching TRBD1 (6 bases). Germline-derived CDR1 and CDR2 are SGHRS and YFSETQ. The CDR3 runs 13 residues. Trimming left V 7 bases short and J 1 base short, with 11 bases between. CDR3 in amino acids: CASSDRTQETQYF. The CDR3 bases are TGCGCCAGCTCGGACAGAACCCAAGAGACCCAGTACTTC.

The sample holds a few counts of this clonotype. The rearrangement joins TRBV6-6 to TRBJ2-2; 10 nucleotides agree with TRBD2. J gave up 8 bases and V 5 bases, and 11 bases lay outside the gene matches. This CDR3 has 16 residues. The germline CDR1 and CDR2 sequences are MNHNY and SVGAGI (reference sequence). The CDR3 nucleotides are TGTGCCAGCAGTGGGAGGACTAGCGGCACGAGAGGGGAGCTGTTTTTT. Translating gives CASSGRTSGTRGELFF.

This clonotype appeared a few times. The chain recombines TRBV29-1 with TRBJ1-2; no clear D gene. Trimming removed 2 bases from V and 8 bases from J, with 6 bases in between. The germline V gene encodes CDR1 SQVTM and CDR2 ANQGSEA. This CDR3 comprises 10 residues. The CDR3 is CSVELGGYTF. The CDR3 coding sequence is TGCAGCGTTGAACTTGGGGGCTACACCTTC.

This clonotype was seen only a few times. This rearrangement joins TRBV5-1 to TRBJ2-2; 8 nucleotides match TRBD1. V shed 2 bases, J shed 2 bases, and the junction held 2 bases outside the gene matches. Germline assignment: CDR1 SGHRS and CDR2 YFSETQ. The CDR3 is made up of 15 amino acids. The CDR3 nucleotides are TGCGCCAGCAGCTTCGACAGGGGTAACACCGGGGAGCTGTTTTTT. Residues: CASSFDRGNTGELFF.

The chain recombines TRBV18 with TRBJ2-7, with 7 positions matching TRBD1. This CDR3 comprises 12 residues. J gave up 5 bases and V 5 bases, and 3 bases lay outside the gene matches. Looked up from germline, CDR1 is KGHSH and CDR2 is LQKENI. The chain's CDR3 is CASSAQGNEQYF. The CDR3 DNA is TGTGCCAGCTCAGCACAGGGGAACGAGCAGTACTTC.

This clonotype was found a few times. V is TRBV27 and J is TRBJ2-2; no clear D gene. The V end was cut by 0 bases, the J end by 7 bases, with 9 bases between. Germline loops: CDR1 MNHEY, CDR2 SMNVEV (reference sequence). This CDR3 spans 14 amino acids. The CDR3 here is CASSLSGLFGELFF. For the CDR3, the DNA is TGTGCCAGCAGTTTATCGGGTCTGTTCGGGGAGCTGTTTTTT.

This clonotype was observed a few times. The rearrangement links TRBV14 to TRBJ2-1; 7 bases align to TRBD2. The CDR3 is 16 residues long. Germline lookup yields CDR1 SGHDN and CDR2 FVKESK. V was pared by 2 bases and J by 6 bases, with 10 bases of the junction left unmatched. The DNA for the CDR3 is TGTGCCAGCAGCCAAACGGGAGGCGCCCCTCCCAATGAGCAGTTCTTC. This encodes CASSQTGGAPPNEQFF.